What follows are 22 T cell receptor beta chains derived from one specimen sequenced in a study of neurological immune-mediated disorders. Time point noted: longitudinal time-point 3. In TCRdb, the 5' RACE reads were re-called with MiXCR into one record per CDR3 protein. The sample has roughly 48,000 distinct CDR3 sequences; roughly 13% are singletons. Sample: PBMCs. The receptors were gathered from a male donor with HTLV-1-associated myelopathy (HAM/TSP).

This clonotype showed up many times. The chain recombines TRBV4-2 with TRBJ2-2; D unresolved. Trimming left V 0 bases short and J 6 bases short, with 14 bases between. CDR1 and CDR2 (germline): LGHNA, YNFKEQ. The CDR3 runs 16 residues. CDR3 region: CASSQENGRVAGELFF. The CDR3 DNA sequence: TGTGCCAGCAGCCAAGAAAATGGAAGGGTGGCCGGGGAGCTGTTTTTT.

In its sample, this clonotype was seen many times. The germline gene is not matched at one end of the junction; a read error may be the cause. This sequence joins TRBV11-2 and TRBJ1-1; unclear D gene. Germline V lookup: CDR1 SGHAT, CDR2 FQNNGV. The CDR3 length is 13 residues. In DNA form, the CDR3 reads TGTGCCAGCACCTTAGGAGGGCGAACTGAAGCTTTCTTT. Translating gives CASTLGGRTEAFF. Drawing the rest from reference TRBV11-2 and TRBJ1-1, the complete variable domain is EAGVAQSPRYKIIEKRQSVAFWCNPISGHATLYWYQQILGQGPKLLIQFQNNGVVDDSQLPKDRFSAERLKGVDSTLKIQPAKLEDSAVYLCASTLGGRTEAFFGQGTRLTVV.

There are many counts of this clonotype. The rearrangement joins TRBV5-1 to TRBJ1-1; a weak D match, TRBD1 (6 bases). This CDR3 contains 15 residues. Trimming took off 0 bases at V and 1 base at J, with 10 bases between the two ends. The germline gives CDR1 SGHRS, CDR2 YFSETQ. The CDR3 DNA sequence: TGCGCCAGCAGCTTGGCCGGGACACAGAACACTGAAGCTTTCTTT. It yields the protein CASSLAGTQNTEAFF.

V gene TRBV11-3 combines with J gene TRBJ2-5; 7 bases are shared with TRBD1. V gave up 7 bases and J gave up 5 bases; unmatched junction bases: 13. This CDR3 spans 15 amino acids. Germline V gene lookup returns CDR1 SGHNT and CDR2 YENEEA. The CDR3 is CASNYEGQRRETQYF. CDR3 DNA: TGTGCCAGCAACTACGAGGGACAGCGGAGGGAGACCCAGTACTTC.

There are many counts of this clonotype. The chain employs TRBV6-4 and TRBJ2-2; D not certain. The CDR3 consists of 13 residues. CDR1 and CDR2 from the germline V gene are MRHNA and SNTAGT. The germline V and J ends were trimmed by 2 bases and 3 bases, with 4 bases remaining between them. The CDR3 DNA follows: TGTGCCAGCAGTGACAGGGACACCGGGGAGCTGTTTTTT. This codes for CASSDRDTGELFF.

This clonotype has ten or more counts. This chain links TRBV24-1 with TRBJ2-5; TRBD2 might be the D (5 bases). Germline lookup yields CDR1 KGHDR and CDR2 SFDVKD. Trimming shortened V by 3 bases and J by 2 bases, and 12 bases separated the two germline ends. This CDR3 is built from 15 residues. The CDR3 nucleotides read TGTGCCACCAGTGATCCCGTCGGGGTTCAAGAGACCCAGTACTTC. Its protein product is CATSDPVGVQETQYF.

The chain employs TRBV5-6 and TRBJ2-5; D gene unclear. This CDR3 has 14 residues. With 2 bases removed from V and 1 base from J, the gap between germline ends came to 9 bases. Germline loops: CDR1 SGHDT, CDR2 YYEEEE. DNA of the CDR3: TGTGCCAGCAGCTTACCACTGAGCCAAGAGACCCAGTACTTC. This codes for CASSLPLSQETQYF.

The V gene is TRBV20-1, the J gene TRBJ1-5, with D unresolved. Germline V gives CDR1 DFQATT, CDR2 SNEGSKA (reference sequence). V gave up 6 bases and J gave up 3 bases, with 12 bases separating them. This CDR3 spans 13 amino acids. The DNA for the CDR3 is TGCAGTGCGGAGTACAGTACCAATCAGCCCCAGCATTTT. This codes for CSAEYSTNQPQHF.

J is TRBJ1-1 and V is TRBV5-6, with D hard to call. V was cut by 4 bases and J by 6 bases, with 22 bases left in between. The V gene's germline CDR1 is SGHDT and CDR2 YYEEEE. This CDR3 is 16 amino acids long. CDR3 region: CASSVFGEGRGAEAFF. For the CDR3, the DNA is TGTGCCAGCAGCGTATTTGGGGAGGGAAGAGGTGCTGAAGCTTTCTTT. Combining the CDR3 with reference TRBV5-6 and TRBJ1-1 gives the whole variable domain DAGVTQSPTHLIKTRGQQVTLRCSPKSGHDTVSWYQQALGQGPQFIFQYYEEEERQRGNFPDRFSGHQFPNYSSELNVNALLLGDSALYLCASSVFGEGRGAEAFFGQGTRLTVV.

This clonotype was recorded at least ten times. The chain links TRBV4-3 to TRBJ1-1; D is undetermined. This CDR3 has 16 amino acids. The germline V and J ends were trimmed by 4 bases and 2 bases, with 17 bases remaining between them. From germline, CDR1 is LGHNA and CDR2 YSLEER. In DNA, the CDR3 is TGCGCCAGCAGCCCTTCGCGGCAGGCCAGAAACACTGAAGCTTTCTTT. Protein: CASSPSRQARNTEAFF.

This clonotype appeared many times. This sequence joins TRBV12-3 or TRBV12-4 and TRBJ1-1, with 7 bases that match TRBD1. The CDR3 is 13 residues long. V was clipped by 5 bases and J by 4 bases; unmatched bases: 4. The CDR3 region is CASSTGVGTEAFF. CDR3 sequence (DNA): TGTGCCAGCAGTACAGGGGTCGGCACTGAAGCTTTCTTT.

This clonotype came up many times. The genes are TRBV30 and TRBJ2-1; possible D gene TRBD2, 6 bases. Trimming pared 5 bases from V and 0 bases from J, leaving 11 bases between. Germline V gene data show CDR1 as GTSNPN and CDR2 as SVGIG (reference sequence). This CDR3 has 14 amino acids. Here the CDR3 reads CAWGTRSSYNEQFF. The CDR3 DNA reads TGTGCCTGGGGGACTCGCTCCTCCTACAATGAGCAGTTCTTC.

About this clonotype itself: This may be a read error, as it is one base from a much larger clone. The V gene is TRBV7-2, the J gene TRBJ2-2, with D tentatively TRBD2 (7 bases). CDR1 is SGHTA, CDR2 FQGNSA, per germline. V gave up 8 bases and J gave up 3 bases, with 19 bases separating them. The CDR3 consists of 16 residues. This CDR3 is CASYTGGPLHTGELFF. DNA for the CDR3: TGTGCCAGCTACACCGGGGGGCCTCTTCACACCGGGGAGCTGTTTTTT.

This clonotype was seen ten or more times. This CDR3 reads CASSRREFGEAFF. CDR3 nucleotide sequence: TGTGCCAGCAGCCGCAGGGAGTTTGGGGAAGCTTTCTTT. The J gene is TRBJ1-1, the V gene TRBV7-8; weak D call: TRBD1 (5 bases). Germline assignment: CDR1 SGHVS and CDR2 FQNEAQ. V lost 5 bases and J 8 bases, leaving 15 bases between the germline ends. The CDR3 runs 13 residues.

By its share, this clonotype is medium-sized. The rearrangement joins TRBV28 to TRBJ2-3, with 11 bases aligning to TRBD1. CDR3 length equals 15 residues. Per the germline V gene, CDR1 is MDHEN and CDR2 is SYDVKM. After removal of 6 bases from V and 4 bases from J, the junction contained 6 bases not matched to a gene. CDR3: CASSFGTGGPDTQYF. The CDR3 coding sequence is TGTGCCAGCAGCTTTGGGACAGGGGGACCAGATACGCAGTATTTT.

The CDR3 nucleotides read TGTGCCAGCAGTGACTCTCAGGCCATCCATTTTACCTTC. The encoded protein is CASSDSQAIHFTF. The chain recombines TRBV6-4 with TRBJ1-2; the D is unclear. Germline loops: CDR1 MRHNA, CDR2 SNTAGT. The length of the CDR3 is 13 residues. V lost 0 bases and J 14 bases, leaving 16 bases between the germline ends.

The chain combines TRBV5-1 with TRBJ1-4, with 8 positions matching TRBD1. The length of the CDR3 is 14 residues. J gave up 5 bases and V 7 bases, and 7 bases lay outside the gene matches. The germline gives CDR1 SGHRS, CDR2 YFSETQ. CDR3 amino acids: CASRMRQGNEKLFF. The CDR3 region has the DNA TGCGCCAGCCGCATGAGACAGGGGAATGAAAAACTGTTTTTT.

For this clonotype: A clone one base away is much larger, so this may be a read error. The rearrangement uses TRBV6-1 and TRBJ2-5, with D perhaps matching TRBD1 or TRBD2 (5 bases each). Germline CDR1 MNHNS, CDR2 SASEGT. The CDR3 is 13 residues long. CDR3 sequence reads: CANSELGAETQYF. The DNA of the CDR3 is TGTGCCAACAGTGAACTAGGGGCGGAGACCCAGTACTTC.

This clonotype has ten or more counts. The chain carries TRBV7-6 and TRBJ2-1; 12 bases are a match to TRBD2. The CDR3 loop spans 19 amino acids. Germline-derived CDR1 and CDR2 are SGHVS and FNYEAQ. Germline trimming cut 6 bases from V and 0 bases from J; bases unmatched to any gene: 12. CDR3 region: CASSPRASGGASSYNEQFF. In DNA form, the CDR3 reads TGTGCCAGCAGTCCCCGGGCTAGCGGGGGGGCCAGCTCCTACAATGAGCAGTTCTTC.

This clonotype was picked up many times. The J gene is TRBJ2-1, the V gene TRBV10-3, with 10 positions matching TRBD1. Germline V gene data show CDR1 as ENHRY and CDR2 as SYGVKD. The CDR3 is made up of 18 amino acids. V shed 9 bases, J shed 9 bases, and the junction held 23 bases outside the gene matches. The CDR3 DNA sequence: TGTGCCATGGGAAGAGCACTCACGACCCCGGGACAGGGGCCTGAGCAGTTCTTC. Translation gives CAMGRALTTPGQGPEQFF.

Many counts were recorded for this clonotype. The chain carries TRBV27 and TRBJ1-2, with 10 bases that match TRBD1. Germline values: CDR1 MNHEY, CDR2 SMNVEV (reference sequence). V dropped 3 bases and J dropped 8; count of bases not matched to a gene: 3. CDR3 size: 13 residues. The chain's CDR3 is CASSFDRGLGYTF. The CDR3 bases are TGTGCCAGCAGTTTCGACAGGGGGCTAGGCTACACCTTC.

This clonotype was observed at least ten times. This chain uses TRBV5-6 with TRBJ2-7; D is unclear. The CDR3 totals 13 residues. Per the germline V gene, CDR1 is SGHDT and CDR2 is YYEEEE. V lost 2 bases and J lost 9, with 15 bases in between. As DNA, the CDR3 is TGTGCCAGCAGCTTCGGTCAGGTTTGGGGGCAGTACTTC. Translating it yields CASSFGQVWGQYF.